Detailed here is one T cell receptor (beta chain). RNA transcripts gave rise to amplified TCR beta CDR3 regions. During a first-round RT-PCR of the TCR CDR3, the HTBI primer set was used. Via MiXCR, TCRdb re-called the multiplex PCR reads, giving one row per CDR3 protein. The data hold hundreds of thousands of distinct CDR3 sequences, with 40% to 55% observed a single time. The sample is drawn from a study of T cells in Graves' hyperthyroidism and ophthalmopathy. Source material: peripheral blood or thyroid tissue (not recorded which). This receptor was taken from a woman younger than 35 with Graves' hyperthyroidism.

The CDR3 DNA follows: TGTGCTAGTGCCCGGGACAACTCCTACGAGCAGTACTTC. Its translation: CASARDNSYEQYF. The chain is built from TRBV12-5 and TRBJ2-7, with D possibly matching TRBD1 (6 bases). The V gene lost 7 bases and the J gene lost 0 bases, with 10 bases spanning the gap. The CDR3 runs 13 residues. Germline CDR1 is LGHNT and CDR2 is FRNRAP.